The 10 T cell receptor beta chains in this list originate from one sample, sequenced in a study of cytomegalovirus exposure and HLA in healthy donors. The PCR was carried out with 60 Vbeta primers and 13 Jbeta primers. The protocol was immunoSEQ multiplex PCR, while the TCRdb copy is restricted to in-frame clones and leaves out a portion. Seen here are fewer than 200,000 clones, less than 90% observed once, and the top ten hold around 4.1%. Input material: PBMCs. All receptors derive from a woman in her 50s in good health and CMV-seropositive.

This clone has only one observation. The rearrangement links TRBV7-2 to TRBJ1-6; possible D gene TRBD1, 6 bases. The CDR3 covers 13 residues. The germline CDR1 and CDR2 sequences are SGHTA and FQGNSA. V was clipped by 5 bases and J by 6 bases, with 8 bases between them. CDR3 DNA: TGTGCCAGCAGCCAGGACAGTAATTCACCCCTCCACTTT. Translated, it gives CASSQDSNSPLHF.

The CDR3 reads CASSEQTGLNTEAFF. CDR3 in DNA: TGTGCCAGCAGCGAGCAGACAGGGCTGAACACTGAAGCTTTCTTT. The V gene is TRBV9, the J gene TRBJ1-1; TRBD1 matches at 7 bases. V was pared by 3 bases and J by 0 bases, with 5 bases of the junction left unmatched. The CDR3 is 15 amino acids. Germline V CDR1 and CDR2: SGDLS, YYNGEE. Supplemented by reference TRBV9 and TRBJ1-1, the full variable domain reads DSGVTQTPKHLITATGQRVTLRCSPRSGDLSVYWYQQSLDQGLQFLIQYYNGEERAKGNILERFSAQQFPDLHSELNLSSLELGDSALYFCASSEQTGLNTEAFFGQGTRLTVV.

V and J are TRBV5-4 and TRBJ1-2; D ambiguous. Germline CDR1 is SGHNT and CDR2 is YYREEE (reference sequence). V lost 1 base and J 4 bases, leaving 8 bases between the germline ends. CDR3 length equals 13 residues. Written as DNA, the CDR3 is TGTGCCAGCAGCTTGACTGAACGCTATGGCTACACCTTC. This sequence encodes CASSLTERYGYTF.

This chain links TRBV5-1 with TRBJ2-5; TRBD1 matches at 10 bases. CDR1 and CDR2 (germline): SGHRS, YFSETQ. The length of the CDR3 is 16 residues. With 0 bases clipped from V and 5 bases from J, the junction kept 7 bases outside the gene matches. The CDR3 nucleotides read TGCGCCAGCAGCTTGGGACAGGGGGCCTTCGGGGAGACCCAGTACTTC. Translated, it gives CASSLGQGAFGETQYF.

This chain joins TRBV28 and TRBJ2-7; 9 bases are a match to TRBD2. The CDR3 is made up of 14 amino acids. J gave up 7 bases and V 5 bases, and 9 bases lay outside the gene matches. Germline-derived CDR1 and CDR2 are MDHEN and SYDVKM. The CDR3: CASSTLAGVWEQYF. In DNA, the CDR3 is TGTGCCAGCAGTACGTTAGCGGGAGTGTGGGAGCAGTACTTC.

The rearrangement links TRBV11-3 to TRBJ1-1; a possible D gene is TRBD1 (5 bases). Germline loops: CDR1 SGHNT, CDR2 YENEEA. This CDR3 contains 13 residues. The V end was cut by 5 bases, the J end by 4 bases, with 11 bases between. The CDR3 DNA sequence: TGTGCCAGCAGCAAGCGGGGCGGCACTGAAGCTTTCTTT. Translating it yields CASSKRGGTEAFF.

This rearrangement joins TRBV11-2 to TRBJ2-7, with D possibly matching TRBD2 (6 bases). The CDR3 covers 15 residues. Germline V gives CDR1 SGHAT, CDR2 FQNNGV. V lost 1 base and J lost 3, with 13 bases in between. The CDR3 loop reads CASSLGLGPGYEQYF. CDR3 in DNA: TGTGCCAGCAGCTTAGGACTAGGCCCTGGCTACGAGCAGTACTTC. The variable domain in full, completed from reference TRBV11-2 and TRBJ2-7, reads EAGVAQSPRYKIIEKRQSVAFWCNPISGHATLYWYQQILGQGPKLLIQFQNNGVVDDSQLPKDRFSAERLKGVDSTLKIQPAKLEDSAVYLCASSLGLGPGYEQYFGPGTRLTVT.

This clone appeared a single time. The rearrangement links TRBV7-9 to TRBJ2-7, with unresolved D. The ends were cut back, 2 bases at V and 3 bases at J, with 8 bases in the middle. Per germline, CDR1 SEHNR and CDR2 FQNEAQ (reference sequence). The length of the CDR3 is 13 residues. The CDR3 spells CASSLSNFYEQYF. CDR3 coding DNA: TGTGCCAGCAGCTTATCTAACTTCTACGAGCAGTACTTC.

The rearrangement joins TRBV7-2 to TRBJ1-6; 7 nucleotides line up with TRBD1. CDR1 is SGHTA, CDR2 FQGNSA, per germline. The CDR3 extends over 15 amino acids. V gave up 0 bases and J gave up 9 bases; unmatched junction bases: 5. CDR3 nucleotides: TGTGCCAGCAGCTTAGCGGGACAGTCGGGTTCACCCCTCCACTTT. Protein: CASSLAGQSGSPLHF.

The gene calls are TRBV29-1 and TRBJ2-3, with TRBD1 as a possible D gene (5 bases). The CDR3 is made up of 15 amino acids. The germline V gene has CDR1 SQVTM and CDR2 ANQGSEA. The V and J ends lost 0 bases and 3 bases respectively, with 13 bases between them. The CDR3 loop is CSVEDPAGRTDTQYF. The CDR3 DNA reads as TGCAGCGTTGAAGATCCGGCAGGGCGAACAGATACGCAGTATTTT.